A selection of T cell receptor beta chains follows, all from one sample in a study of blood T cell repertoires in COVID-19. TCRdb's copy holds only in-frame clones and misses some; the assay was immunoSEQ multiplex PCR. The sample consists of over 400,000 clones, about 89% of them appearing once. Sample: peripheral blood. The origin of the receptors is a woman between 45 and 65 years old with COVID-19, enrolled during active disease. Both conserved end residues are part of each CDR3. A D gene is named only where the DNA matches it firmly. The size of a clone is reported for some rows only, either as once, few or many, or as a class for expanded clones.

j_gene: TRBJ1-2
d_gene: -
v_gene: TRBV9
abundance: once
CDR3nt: TGTGCCAGCAGCGTAAATCGGCGGGGGGCGGACTATGGCTACACCTTC
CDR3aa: CASSVNRRGADYGYTF

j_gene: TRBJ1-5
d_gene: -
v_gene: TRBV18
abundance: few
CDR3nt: TGTGCCAGCTCACCACTGGCAGGGGACAATCAGCCCCAGCATTTT
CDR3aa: CASSPLAGDNQPQHF

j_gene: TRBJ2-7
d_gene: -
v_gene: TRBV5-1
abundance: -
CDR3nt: TGCGCCAGCAGCCCGCCAGAAAGCTCCTACGAGCAGTACTTC
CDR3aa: CASSPPESSYEQYF

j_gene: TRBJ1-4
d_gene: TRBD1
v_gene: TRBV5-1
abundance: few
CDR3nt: TGCGCCAGCAGCCGGACAGGGGATAATGAAAAACTGTTTTTT
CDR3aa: CASSRTGDNEKLFF

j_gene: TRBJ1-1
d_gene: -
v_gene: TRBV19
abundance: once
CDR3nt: TGTGCCAGTAGTCTCTTGAGGGGGGGCAGGGGCACTGAAGCTTTCTTT
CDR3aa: CASSLLRGGRGTEAFF

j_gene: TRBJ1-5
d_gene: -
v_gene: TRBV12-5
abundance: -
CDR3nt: TGTGCTAGTGGTGCCACCGGGCTGGGGGCGCGCAATCAGCCCCAGCATTTT
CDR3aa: CASGATGLGARNQPQHF

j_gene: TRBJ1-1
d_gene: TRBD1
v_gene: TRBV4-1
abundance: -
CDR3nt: TGCGCCAGCAGCAAAGGACAGGGGATGAACACTGAAGCTTTCTTT
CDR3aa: CASSKGQGMNTEAFF

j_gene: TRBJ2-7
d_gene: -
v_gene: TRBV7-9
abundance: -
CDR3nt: TGTGCCAGCCAGGGAAGCCCGGCGGGGGAGCAGTACTTC
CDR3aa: CASQGSPAGEQYF

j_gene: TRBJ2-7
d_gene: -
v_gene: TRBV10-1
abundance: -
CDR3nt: TGCGCCAGCAGTGATTCGGGCGAGCAGTACTTC
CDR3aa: CASSDSGEQYF

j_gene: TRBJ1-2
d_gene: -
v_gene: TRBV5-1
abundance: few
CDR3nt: TGCGCCAGCAGCTTGGTAGGGGACTATGGCTACACCTTC
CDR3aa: CASSLVGDYGYTF

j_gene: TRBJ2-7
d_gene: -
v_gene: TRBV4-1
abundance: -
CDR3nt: TGCGCCAGCAGCCCACAGGGAAGGTCCTACGAGCAGTACTTC
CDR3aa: CASSPQGRSYEQYF

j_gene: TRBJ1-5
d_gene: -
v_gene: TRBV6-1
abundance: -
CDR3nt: TGTGCCAGCAGTGAAGTGACTAGTGACAATCAGCCCCAGCATTTT
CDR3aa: CASSEVTSDNQPQHF

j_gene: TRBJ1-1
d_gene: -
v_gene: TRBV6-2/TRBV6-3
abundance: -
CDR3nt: TGTGCCAGCAGTTACGCGGCCCATTCACCGACCACTGAAGCTTTCTTT
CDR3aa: CASSYAAHSPTTEAFF

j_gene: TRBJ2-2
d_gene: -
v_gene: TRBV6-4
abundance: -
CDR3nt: TGTGCCAGCAGTGACTCGAGACAGAACACCGGGGAGCTGTTTTTT
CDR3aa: CASSDSRQNTGELFF

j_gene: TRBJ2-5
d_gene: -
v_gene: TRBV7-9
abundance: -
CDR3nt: TGTGCCAGCAGCCGTACGCGGGACCTAGAGACCCAGTACTTC
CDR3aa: CASSRTRDLETQYF

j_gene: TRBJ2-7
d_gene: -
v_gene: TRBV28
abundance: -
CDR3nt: TGTGCCAGCAGTTCTGGGGCAACAGGGACCTACGAGCAGTACTTC
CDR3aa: CASSSGATGTYEQYF

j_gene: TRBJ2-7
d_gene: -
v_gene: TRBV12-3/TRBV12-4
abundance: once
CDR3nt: TGTGCCAGCAGTACCAGCTCCTACGAGCAGTACTTC
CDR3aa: CASSTSSYEQYF

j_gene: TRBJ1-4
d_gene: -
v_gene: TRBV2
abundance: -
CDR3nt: TGTGCCAGCAGCCCCGGAGGGAATGAAAAACTGTTTTTT
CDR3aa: CASSPGGNEKLFF

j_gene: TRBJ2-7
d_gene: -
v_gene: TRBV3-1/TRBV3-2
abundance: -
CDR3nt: TGTGCCAGCAGCCAAGCGGGGGAGGAGCAGTACTTC
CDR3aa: CASSQAGEEQYF

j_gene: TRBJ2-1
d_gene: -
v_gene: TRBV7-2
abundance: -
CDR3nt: TGTGCCAGCAGCTTCGGGGGTCCGCAGTTCTTC
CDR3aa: CASSFGGPQFF

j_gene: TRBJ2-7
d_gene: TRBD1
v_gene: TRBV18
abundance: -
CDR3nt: TGTGCCAGCTCACGGGAGGGGACAGGGGGCGTCGAGCAGTACTTC
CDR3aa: CASSREGTGGVEQYF

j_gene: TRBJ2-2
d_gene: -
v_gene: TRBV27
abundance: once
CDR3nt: TGTGCCAGCAGAAACAGGGCCACCGGGGAGCTGTTTTTT
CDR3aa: CASRNRATGELFF

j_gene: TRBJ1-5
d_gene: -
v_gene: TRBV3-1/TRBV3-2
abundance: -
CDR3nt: TGTGCCAGCAGCCCTAGCTGGGTACAGTTCAATCAGCCCCAGCATTTT
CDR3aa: CASSPSWVQFNQPQHF

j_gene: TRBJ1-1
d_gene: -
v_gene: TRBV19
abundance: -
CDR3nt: TGTGCCAGTCTCGACAGACAATTGAACACTGAAGCTTTCTTT
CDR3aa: CASLDRQLNTEAFF

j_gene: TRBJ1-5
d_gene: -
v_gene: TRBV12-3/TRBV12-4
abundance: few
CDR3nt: TGTGCCAGCAGTTGGGGGGAGGGGCAGCCCCAGCATTTT
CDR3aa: CASSWGEGQPQHF

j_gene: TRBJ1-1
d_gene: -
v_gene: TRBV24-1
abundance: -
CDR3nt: TGTGCCATTTCGACACGTAACACTGAAGCTTTCTTT
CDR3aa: CAISTRNTEAFF

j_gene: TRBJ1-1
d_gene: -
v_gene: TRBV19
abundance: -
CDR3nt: TGTGCCAGTAGTATAGGCCACGGAGGATTGAACACTGAAGCTTTCTTT
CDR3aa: CASSIGHGGLNTEAFF

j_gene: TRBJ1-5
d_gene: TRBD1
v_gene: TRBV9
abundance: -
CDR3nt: TGTGCCAGCAGCGTAGGACAGGGAGCATATAGCAATCAGCCCCAGCATTTT
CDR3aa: CASSVGQGAYSNQPQHF

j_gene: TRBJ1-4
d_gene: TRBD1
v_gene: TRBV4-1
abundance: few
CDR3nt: TGCGCCAGCAGGGGACAGGATGAAAAACTGTTTTTT
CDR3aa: CASRGQDEKLFF

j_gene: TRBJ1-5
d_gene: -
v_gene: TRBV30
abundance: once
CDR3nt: TGTGCCTGGGATACAGGAATAGATCAGCCCCAGCATTTT
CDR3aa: CAWDTGIDQPQHF

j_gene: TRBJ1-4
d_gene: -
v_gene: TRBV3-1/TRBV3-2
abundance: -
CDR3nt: TGTGCCAGCAGCCAAGCAACGACAGGAAAGGGAAAACTGTTTTTT
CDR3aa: CASSQATTGKGKLFF

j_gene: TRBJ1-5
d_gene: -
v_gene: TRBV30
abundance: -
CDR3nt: TGTGCCTGGAGTGTTCGGAGCAATCAGCCCCAGCATTTT
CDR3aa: CAWSVRSNQPQHF

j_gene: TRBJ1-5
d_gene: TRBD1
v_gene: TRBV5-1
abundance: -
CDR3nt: TGCGCCAGCAGCTTGGAGGGCAGGGGGCTTCAGCCCCAGCATTTT
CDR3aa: CASSLEGRGLQPQHF

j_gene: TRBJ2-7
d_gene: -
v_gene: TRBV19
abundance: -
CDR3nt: TGTGCCAGTAGTCAAGGGGGTCCCTACGAGCAGTACTTC
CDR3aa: CASSQGGPYEQYF

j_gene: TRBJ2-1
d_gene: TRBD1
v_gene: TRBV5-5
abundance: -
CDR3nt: TGTGCCAGCAGCTTTGGGGACAGGGGCGCAGGTGAGCAGTTCTTC
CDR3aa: CASSFGDRGAGEQFF

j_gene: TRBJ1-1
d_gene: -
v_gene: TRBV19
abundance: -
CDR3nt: TGTGCCAGTACCCCCATGGCAGGGAACAGCCTTGAAGCTTTCTTT
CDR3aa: CASTPMAGNSLEAFF

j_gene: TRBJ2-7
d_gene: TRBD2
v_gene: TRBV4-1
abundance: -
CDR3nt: TGCGCCAGCAGCCAAGGAGGGACTAGCGACTACGAGCAGTACTTC
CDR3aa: CASSQGGTSDYEQYF

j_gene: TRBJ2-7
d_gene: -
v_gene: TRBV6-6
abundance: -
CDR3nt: TGTGCCAGCAGTGGGGAGGGGGGCTCCCCCTACGAGCAGTACTTC
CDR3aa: CASSGEGGSPYEQYF

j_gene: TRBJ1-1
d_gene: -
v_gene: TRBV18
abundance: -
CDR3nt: TGTGCCAGCTCACCGGGGGGGCTGGAGGCTTTCTTT
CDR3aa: CASSPGGLEAFF

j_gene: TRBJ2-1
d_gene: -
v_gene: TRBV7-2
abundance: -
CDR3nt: TGTGCCAGCAGCTTCACCTTATCCCGACAGGCTAACTCTGGGCAGTTCTTC
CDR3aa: CASSFTLSRQANSGQFF

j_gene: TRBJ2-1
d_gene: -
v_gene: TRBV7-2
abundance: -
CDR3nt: TGTGCCAGCAGCTTTTCCAAGCGTGAGCAGTTCTTC
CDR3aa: CASSFSKREQFF

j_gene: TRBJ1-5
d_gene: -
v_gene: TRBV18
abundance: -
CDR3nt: TGTGCCAGCTCACCTGAGAGGGCTAATCAGCCCCAGCATTTT
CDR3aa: CASSPERANQPQHF

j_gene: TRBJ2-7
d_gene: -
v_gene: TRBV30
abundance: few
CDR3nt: TGTGCCTGGGTATTCTTCCCCTACGAGCAGTACTTC
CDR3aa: CAWVFFPYEQYF

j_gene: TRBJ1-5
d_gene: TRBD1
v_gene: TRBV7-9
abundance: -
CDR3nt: TGTGCCAGCAGCTCCGACAGGGACGGCAATCAGCCCCAGCATTTT
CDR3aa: CASSSDRDGNQPQHF

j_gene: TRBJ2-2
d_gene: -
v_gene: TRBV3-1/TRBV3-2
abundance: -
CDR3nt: TGTGCCAGCAGCCAAGAACCCACTTCGAACACCGGGGAGCTGTTTTTT
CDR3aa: CASSQEPTSNTGELFF

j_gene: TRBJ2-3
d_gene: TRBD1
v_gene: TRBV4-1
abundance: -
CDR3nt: TGCGCCAGCAGCGCCTCGGGACAGCTTATCACAGATACGCAGTATTTT
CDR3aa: CASSASGQLITDTQYF

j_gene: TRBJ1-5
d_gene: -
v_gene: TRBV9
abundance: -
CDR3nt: TGTGCCAGCAGCCACTGGGGGGATAGCAATCAGCCCCAGCATTTT
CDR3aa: CASSHWGDSNQPQHF

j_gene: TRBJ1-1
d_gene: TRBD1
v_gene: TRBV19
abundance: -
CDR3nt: TGTGCCAGTAGTTGGCCAGGGGGGATGAACACTGAAGCTTTCTTT
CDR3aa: CASSWPGGMNTEAFF

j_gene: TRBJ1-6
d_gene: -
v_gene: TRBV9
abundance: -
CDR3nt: TGTGCCAGCAGCGTGGGAGGGGGCTATAATTCACCCCTCCACTTT
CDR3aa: CASSVGGGYNSPLHF

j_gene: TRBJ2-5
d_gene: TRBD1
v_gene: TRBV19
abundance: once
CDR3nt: TGTGCCAGTAGTATCGGCGGGACAGGTCGGCTGAAAGAGACCCAGTACTTC
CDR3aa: CASSIGGTGRLKETQYF

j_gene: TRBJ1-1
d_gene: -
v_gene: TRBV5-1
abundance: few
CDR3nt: TGCGCCAGCAGCCCAGAAGGGGGTGTGGACACTGAAGCTTTCTTT
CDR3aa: CASSPEGGVDTEAFF

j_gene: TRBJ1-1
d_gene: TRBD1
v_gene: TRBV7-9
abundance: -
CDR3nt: TGTGCCAGCAGCCTCCCAGGGGGTGGAGGCACTGAAGCTTTCTTT
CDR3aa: CASSLPGGGGTEAFF

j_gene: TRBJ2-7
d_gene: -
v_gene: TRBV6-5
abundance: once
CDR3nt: TGTGCCAGCAGTTTAGAGGAGGTTGGTCACGAGCAGTACTTC
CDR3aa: CASSLEEVGHEQYF

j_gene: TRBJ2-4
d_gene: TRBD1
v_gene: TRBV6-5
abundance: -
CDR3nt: TGTGCCAGCAGTTCCGGACAGGGGGCAACGCACATTCAGTACTTC
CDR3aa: CASSSGQGATHIQYF

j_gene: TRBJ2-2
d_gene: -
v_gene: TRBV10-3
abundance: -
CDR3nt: TGTGCCATCAGTGAGTCTTCTAAGCTGTTTTTT
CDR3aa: CAISESSKLFF

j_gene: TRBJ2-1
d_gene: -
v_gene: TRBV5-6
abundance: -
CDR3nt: TGTGCCAGCCTCCCGGGACTGGAGTACAATGAGCAGTTCTTC
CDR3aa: CASLPGLEYNEQFF

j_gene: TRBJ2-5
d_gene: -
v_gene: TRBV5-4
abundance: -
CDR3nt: TGTGCCAGCAGCTTGGGCGGGCAAGAGACCCAGTACTTC
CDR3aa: CASSLGGQETQYF

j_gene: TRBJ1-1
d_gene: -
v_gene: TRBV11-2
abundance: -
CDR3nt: TGTGCCAGCAGCGATACGGGTGGACTGTCCACTGAAGCTTTCTTT
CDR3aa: CASSDTGGLSTEAFF